Listed here are 2 T cell receptor beta chains from one sample, sequenced in a study of early T cells in non-severe SARS-CoV-2 infection. TCRdb reprocessed the 5' RACE reads with MiXCR, giving one entry per CDR3 protein. The profile covers tens of thousands of distinct CDR3 sequences, with approximately 12% appearing a single time and around 2.6% taken by the ten largest. The starting material was whole blood, obtained at baseline. The source of these receptors is an adult who was a healthcare worker with PCR-confirmed SARS-CoV-2 infection or an uninfected control (not recorded which).

This chain connects TRBV6-5 to TRBJ2-3, with 7 positions matching TRBD1. The CDR3 loop spans 14 amino acids. From germline, CDR1 is MNHEY and CDR2 SVGAGI. The V gene end was trimmed by 8 bases and the J gene end by 0 bases; junction bases not matched to a gene: 5. The CDR3 protein is CASRDSYSTDTQYF. The CDR3 bases are TGTGCCAGCCGGGACAGCTATAGCACAGATACGCAGTATTTT.

In this sample, this clonotype turned up a few times. This chain joins TRBV6-2 or TRBV6-3 and TRBJ2-7; 9 bases match TRBD2. With V trimmed by 7 bases and J by 3 bases, 10 bases remained unmatched. This CDR3 is built from 15 residues. The germline gives CDR1 MNHEY, CDR2 SVGEGT. CDR3 residues: CASTRLAGSVYEQYF. In DNA, the CDR3 is TGTGCCAGCACCCGCCTAGCGGGATCGGTCTACGAGCAGTACTTC.